This TCR beta chain derives from a study of shared clonotypes between healthy human individuals. Study-level results: Despite large depth, sorted-subset datasets appeared incompletely sequenced.

This clone came up once. Its antigen is still unknown. The V segment lost 0 bases and the J segment 2 bases; nucleotides outside the gene matches: 7. The CDR3 spans 16 residues. The germline V gene has CDR1 SGHNT and CDR2 YYREEE (reference sequence). Donors, without exception, were Caucasian adults residing in Nashville, Tennessee. Deep was the level used in running the assay. Sorted-subset replicate PCR reactions contained 200 to 250 ng DNA, corresponding to roughly 29,000 T cell genomes. The data were produced by immunoSEQ multiplex PCR, yet TCRdb's version contains in-frame clones alone and is incomplete. The sample records millions of clones, 85% to 95% being singletons.

This sequence joins TRBV5-4 and TRBJ2-5, with 7 bases that match TRBD1. The sample comprised naive CD4+ T cells sorted from blood. Subset noted: CD45RA+ positively selected. This receptor was taken from a man aged 18 to 29 in good health. This chain's CDR3 is CASSLARGTDQETQYF. Here the CDR3 DNA reads TGTGCCAGCAGCTTGGCCCGAGGGACAGATCAAGAGACCCAGTACTTC. Based on the CDR3 plus reference TRBV5-4 and TRBJ2-5, the full variable domain is ETGVTQSPTHLIKTRGQQVTLRCSSQSGHNTVSWYQQALGQGPQFIFQYYREEENGRGNFPPRFSGLQFPNYSSELNVNALELDDSALYLCASSLARGTDQETQYFGPGTRLLVL.